This T cell receptor beta chain was found in a study of T cells in Graves' hyperthyroidism and ophthalmopathy. Study-level background: Initial diagnosis, before any treatment, was when peripheral blood was collected. General observations from the study: Most clonotypes expanded in the thyroid (above 0.001) were also present in blood. The model made its ophthalmopathy prediction, and onset followed a median approximately 7 months later.

A few counts support this clonotype. Its specificity is not known. Amplified TCR beta CDR3 regions came from RNA transcripts. During a first-round RT-PCR of the TCR CDR3, the HTBI primer set was used. TCRdb re-derived calls from the multiplex PCR reads in MiXCR, one entry per CDR3 protein. The sample yields over 700,000 distinct CDR3 sequences, approximately 40% seen once. Diagnosis rested on symptoms, serum thyroxine and TRAb, thyroid ultrasound, and orbital computed tomography. The CDR3 totals 14 residues. The V and J ends lost 3 bases and 4 bases, in that order; junction bases with no gene match: 6.

The sample comprised blood. The clonotype originates from a woman in her thirties or forties with Graves' hyperthyroidism. The chain links TRBV12-3 or TRBV12-4 to TRBJ2-7, with 7 bases lining up with TRBD1. The CDR3 protein is CASSLVQGVYEQYF. CDR3 coding DNA: TGTGCCAGCAGTTTGGTCCAGGGGGTATACGAGCAGTACTTC.